These 11 T cell receptor beta chains originate from one sample sequenced in a study of tumor-infiltrating lymphocytes in primary liver carcinoma. The blood RNA (from unsorted whole blood) was obtained, and germline DNA was also extracted. The input was 400 to 500 ng total RNA; TCR beta cDNA was made from it with a constant-region primer. Modified slightly, ARM-PCR produced TCR beta libraries over three nested multiplex PCR rounds. Use of TRBV1-TRBV30 forward primers with a C-beta reverse primer characterized the first two PCR rounds, which lasted about 10 cycles each. TCRdb re-analysed the multiplex PCR reads in MiXCR, keeping a single row per CDR3 protein. The profile shows around 210,000 distinct CDR3 sequences, 65% of them singletons. The material sequenced was peripheral blood. The receptor set was obtained from a woman aged 60-70 years with primary liver carcinoma and hepatitis B virus infection.

This clonotype was detected only once. Relative to the germline gene, one junction end is altered; a read error may explain this. The V and J genes are TRBV5-1 and TRBJ2-2; 11 bases agree with TRBD2. The CDR3 contains 18 residues. CDR1 and CDR2 from the germline V gene are SGHRS and YFSETQ. CDR3 sequence: CASSRGLAGQANTGELLF. The CDR3 DNA reads as TGCGCCAGCAGCCGCGGACTAGCGGGTCAAGCGAACACCGGGGAGCTGCTTTTT.

As concerns this clonotype: The junction shows a germline mismatch at one end, possibly a read error. This sequence joins TRBV14 and TRBJ2-3; 10 bases line up with TRBD2. The CDR3 covers 16 residues. Per the germline V gene, CDR1 is SGHDN and CDR2 is FVKESK. The CDR3 protein is CTSSYGLAVGTDTQYF. Here the CDR3 DNA reads TGTACCAGCAGCTATGGACTAGCGGTTGGCACAGATACGCAGTATTTT.

The chain joins TRBV6-5 to TRBJ2-5, with TRBD1 as a possible D gene (5 bases). The CDR3 contains 15 residues. V shed 3 bases and J shed 5 bases, with 16 bases lying between them. CDR1 and CDR2 from the germline V gene are MNHEY and SVGAGI. The CDR3 region is CASSYSQGQGETQYF. CDR3 DNA sequence: TGTGCCAGCAGTTATAGTCAAGGACAAGGGGAGACCCAGTACTTC.

Worth noting for this clonotype: It is likely a read error, because the conserved phenylalanine at the end of the CDR3 is missing. The chain joins TRBV4-1 to TRBJ2-3; D uncertain. The CDR3 is 13 amino acids. Trimming left V 1 base short and J 4 bases short, with 6 bases between. The V gene's germline CDR1 is MGHRA and CDR2 YSYEKL. The CDR3 spells CASSQGPPDTQYL. The CDR3 coding sequence is TGCGCCAGCAGCCAAGGACCACCAGATACGCAGTATTTG.

Regarding this clonotype: This CDR3 fails to terminate in the conserved phenylalanine or tryptophan, so it likely reflects a read error. DNA of the CDR3: TGTGCCGGCAGCCCCCAGTTCTCTGGAAACACCATATATCTT. This translates into CAGSPQFSGNTIYL. The chain is built from TRBV11-2 and TRBJ1-3; D remains ambiguous. The CDR3 length is 14 residues. Germline V gene lookup returns CDR1 SGHAT and CDR2 FQNNGV.

This clonotype was counted many times. The chain joins TRBV12-3 or TRBV12-4 to TRBJ2-1, with 11 bases fitting TRBD1. This CDR3 spans 14 amino acids. V lost 5 bases and J lost 6; bases outside the gene matches: 3. In DNA form, the CDR3 reads TGTGCCAGCAGTCCCGGGACAGGGGGCAATGAGCAGTTCTTC. Amino acids: CASSPGTGGNEQFF.

V usage is TRBV29-1 and J usage is TRBJ2-1; no clear D gene. The CDR3 contains 12 residues. Germline V gene lookup returns CDR1 SQVTM and CDR2 ANQGSEA. CDR3 region: CSPRHSNSEQFF. CDR3 nucleotides: TGCAGTCCAAGACACAGCAACAGTGAGCAGTTCTTC.

The table lists this clonotype with many counts. This sequence joins TRBV12-3 or TRBV12-4 and TRBJ2-2, with 12 positions matching TRBD1. CDR3 size: 15 residues. Germline trimming cut 7 bases from V and 6 bases from J; bases unmatched to any gene: 6. CDR3 sequence reads: CASTWGTGGPGELFF. The CDR3 nucleotides are TGTGCCAGCACCTGGGGGACAGGGGGCCCCGGGGAGCTGTTTTTT.

This clonotype was observed at least ten times. V and J are TRBV29-1 and TRBJ2-7; tentatively, D is TRBD1 (7 bases). Trimming removed 3 bases from V and 6 bases from J, with 21 bases in between. The CDR3 loop spans 15 amino acids. Germline CDR1 reads SQVTM; CDR2 reads ANQGSEA. CDR3: CSVDRDGQGGFEQYF. The CDR3 DNA reads as TGCAGCGTTGATAGGGACGGCCAGGGGGGATTCGAGCAGTACTTC.

This clonotype was found many times. The V and J genes are TRBV6-1 and TRBJ1-1; D is undetermined. Between the trimmed V and J ends, which lost 2 bases and 4 bases, there was a span of 8 bases. Per the germline V gene, CDR1 is MNHNS and CDR2 is SASEGT. The length of the CDR3 is 13 residues. The CDR3 region is CASSEFKGTEAFF. The CDR3 bases are TGTGCCAGCAGTGAATTTAAGGGCACTGAAGCTTTCTTT.

On this clonotype itself: The junction shows a germline mismatch at one end, possibly a read error. The rearrangement joins TRBV6-5 to TRBJ2-2; 10 nucleotides agree with TRBD1. The V gene's germline CDR1 is MNHEY and CDR2 SVGAGI. This CDR3 region has 15 residues. The CDR3 DNA follows: TGTGCCAGCACCTACGAGACAGGGGGCACCGGGGGGCTGTTTTTT. This encodes CASTYETGGTGGLFF.